What follows are 20 T cell receptor beta chains derived from one specimen sequenced in a study of blood T cell repertoires in COVID-19. TCRdb's table, derived via immunoSEQ multiplex PCR, lists solely in-frame clones and lacks some. Of under 60,000 clones listed, less than 90% are singletons. Sample: peripheral blood. These receptors came from a human donor in a cohort sampled during active COVID-19.

For this clone: At one boundary the junction diverges from the germline segment, which might be a read error. The CDR3 nucleotides read TGTGCCAGCAGTTTTACAGGGATTAATGAAGAACTGTTTTTT. Amino acids: CASSFTGINEELFF. The rearrangement links TRBV6-2 or TRBV6-3 to TRBJ1-4; D is possibly TRBD1 (6 bases). Germline CDR1 is MNHEY and CDR2 is SVGEGT. CDR3 length: 14 amino acids.

The rearrangement links TRBV27 to TRBJ1-6; 8 bases are a match to TRBD1. With 6 bases clipped from V and 9 bases from J, the junction kept 4 bases outside the gene matches. The germline gives CDR1 MNHEY, CDR2 SMNVEV (reference sequence). This CDR3 is built from 13 residues. The CDR3 DNA follows: TGTGCCAGCAGCTTAGACAGGGGTTCACCCCTCCACTTT. Amino acids: CASSLDRGSPLHF.

The chain has TRBV7-9 and TRBJ2-7, with 8 bases fitting TRBD1. Trimming at V came to 4 bases and at J to 4 bases, leaving 6 bases not matched to a gene. The CDR3 has 14 residues. The germline V gene encodes CDR1 SEHNR and CDR2 FQNEAQ (reference sequence). CDR3 DNA: TGTGCCAGCAGCTCGGACAGGGCTGCATACGAGCAGTACTTC. It is translated as CASSSDRAAYEQYF. Combining the CDR3 with reference TRBV7-9 and TRBJ2-7 gives the whole variable domain DTGVSQNPRHKITKRGQNVTFRCDPISEHNRLYWYRQTLGQGPEFLTYFQNEAQLEKSRLLSDRFSAERPKGSFSTLEIQRTEQGDSAMYLCASSSDRAAYEQYFGPGTRLTVT.

The genes are TRBV13 and TRBJ1-6; D ambiguous. This CDR3 is 18 amino acids long. Trimming cost V 5 bases and J 0 bases, with 17 bases left between them. The germline V gene has CDR1 PRHDT and CDR2 FYEKMQ (reference sequence). The CDR3 loop reads CASSPSAGRSSYNSPLHF. The CDR3 nucleotides read TGTGCCAGCAGCCCCTCCGCGGGCAGGAGCTCCTATAATTCACCCCTCCACTTT.

The rearrangement links TRBV27 to TRBJ2-3; possibly TRBD1 for D (6 bases). The V gene lost 3 bases and the J gene lost 2 bases, with 12 bases spanning the gap. The CDR3 runs 15 residues. In germline, CDR1 is MNHEY, CDR2 SMNVEV (reference sequence). CDR3 coding DNA: TGTGCCAGCAGTTTTGGGGGCCGGAACACAGATACGCAGTATTTT. It translates to CASSFGGRNTDTQYF.

The chain couples TRBV6-2 or TRBV6-3 to TRBJ2-1, with 13 bases matching TRBD2. Trimming took 0 bases from V and 6 from J; bases not matched to a gene: 5. The CDR3 extends over 17 amino acids. CDR1 is MNHEY, CDR2 SVGEGT, per germline. Here the CDR3 reads CASSYSGLAGRSNEQFF. CDR3 nucleotide sequence: TGTGCCAGCAGTTACTCGGGACTAGCGGGGAGATCCAATGAGCAGTTCTTC.

V usage is TRBV5-1 and J usage is TRBJ2-7; the D gene is possibly TRBD1 (6 bases). Looked up from germline, CDR1 is SGHRS and CDR2 is YFSETQ. V gave up 4 bases and J gave up 7 bases, with 12 bases separating them. This CDR3 is 12 amino acids long. The CDR3 loop is CASSATGYEQYF. The CDR3 nucleotides read TGCGCCAGCAGCGCGACAGGCTATGAGCAGTACTTC.

The sample holds one count of this clone. V gene TRBV7-3 combines with J gene TRBJ2-3; TRBD2 agrees at 9 bases. V lost 5 bases and J lost 4; bases outside the gene matches: 10. Looked up from germline, CDR1 is SGHTA and CDR2 is FQGTGA. CDR3 length equals 16 residues. CDR3 residues: CASSLRGGGAPDTQYF. In DNA, the CDR3 is TGTGCCAGCAGCCTGCGGGGCGGGGGGGCCCCAGATACGCAGTATTTT.

The chain links TRBV25-1 to TRBJ1-2; D remains ambiguous. V was cut by 4 bases and J by 0 bases, with 9 bases left in between. This CDR3 has 14 residues. CDR1 is MGHDK, CDR2 SYGVNS, per germline. The CDR3 spells CASSGRGANYGYTF. The CDR3 DNA is TGTGCCAGCAGTGGGCGGGGTGCTAACTATGGCTACACCTTC.

The chain joins TRBV11-2 to TRBJ2-5; 8 positions match TRBD2. The germline V gene encodes CDR1 SGHAT and CDR2 FQNNGV. The CDR3 consists of 16 residues. The ends lost 1 base at V and 5 bases at J; junction bases unmatched: 9. The CDR3 DNA is TGTGCCAGCAGCTTAGGCCGCGCGGGGGGCCGGGAGACCCAGTACTTC. Protein sequence: CASSLGRAGGRETQYF.

The DNA of the CDR3 is TGCGCCAGCAGCTTGGCGACAGGATACAATGAGCAGTTCTTC. Translation gives CASSLATGYNEQFF. V is TRBV5-1 and J is TRBJ2-1, with a tentative D call TRBD1 (6 bases). Germline values: CDR1 SGHRS, CDR2 YFSETQ. The CDR3 is 14 residues long. Trimming removed 0 bases from V and 4 bases from J, with 8 bases in between. Full variable domain (rest looked up from reference TRBV5-1 and TRBJ2-1): KAGVTQTPRYLIKTRGQQVTLSCSPISGHRSVSWYQQTPGQGLQFLFEYFSETQRNKGNFPGRFSGRQFSNSRSEMNVSTLELGDSALYLCASSLATGYNEQFFGPGTRLTVL.

Only a few counts were recorded for this clone. The J gene is TRBJ1-1, the V gene TRBV27; TRBD1 agrees at 11 bases. V shed 7 bases, J shed 5 bases, and the junction held 9 bases outside the gene matches. The CDR3 is 15 residues long. Germline CDR1 is MNHEY and CDR2 is SMNVEV (reference sequence). The CDR3 loop is CASKLDRGRGTEAFF. In nucleotides, the CDR3 is TGTGCCAGCAAACTGGACAGGGGGCGGGGAACTGAAGCTTTCTTT.

The chain employs TRBV7-2 and TRBJ2-2; TRBD1 matches at 10 bases. Looked up from germline, CDR1 is SGHTA and CDR2 is FQGNSA. V dropped 5 bases and J dropped 10; count of bases not matched to a gene: 10. The CDR3 is 15 residues long. CDR3 amino acids: CASSTERQGAQELFF. The CDR3 DNA is TGTGCCAGCAGCACAGAGCGACAGGGGGCGCAGGAGCTGTTTTTT.

The V gene is TRBV29-1, the J gene TRBJ2-5; 14 nucleotides align to TRBD2. This CDR3 spans 14 amino acids. Per the germline V gene, CDR1 is SQVTM and CDR2 is ANQGSEA. The V and J ends lost 8 bases and 7 bases, in that order; junction bases with no gene match: 9. The CDR3 nucleotides are TGCAGCATCGCGACTAGCGGGGGGGCGGGGACCCAGTACTTC. Protein: CSIATSGGAGTQYF.

V usage is TRBV2 and J usage is TRBJ1-2, with D perhaps matching TRBD1 (6 bases). The germline CDR1 and CDR2 sequences are SNHLY and FYNNEI. The germline V and J ends were trimmed by 7 bases and 4 bases, with 16 bases remaining between them. The CDR3 is made up of 14 amino acids. Written as DNA, the CDR3 is TGTGCCAGCAAGCGAGGGGGTACGGCCTATGGCTACACCTTC. Translation gives CASKRGGTAYGYTF.

This chain links TRBV7-2 with TRBJ2-4, with 11 positions matching TRBD1. J gave up 9 bases and V 5 bases, and 6 bases lay outside the gene matches. The CDR3 totals 14 residues. Germline V gene sequence: CDR1 SGHTA, CDR2 FQGNSA. The CDR3 reads CASSADRGRGIQYF. The CDR3 DNA reads as TGTGCCAGCAGCGCGGACAGGGGGCGAGGCATTCAGTACTTC. The whole variable domain, filled in from reference TRBV7-2 and TRBJ2-4, reads GAGVSQSPSNKVTEKGKDVELRCDPISGHTALYWYRQSLGQGLEFLIYFQGNSAPDKSGLPSDRFSAERTGGSVSTLTIQRTQQEDSAVYLCASSADRGRGIQYFGAGTRLSVL.

CDR3 sequence reads: CASSPQGTGVMNTEAFF. The CDR3 nucleotides are TGCGCCAGCAGCCCTCAGGGGACAGGGGTTATGAACACTGAAGCTTTCTTT. The rearrangement links TRBV4-1 to TRBJ1-1, with 10 bases aligning to TRBD1. V shed 4 bases, J shed 0 bases, and the junction held 8 bases outside the gene matches. Germline V gene lookup returns CDR1 MGHRA and CDR2 YSYEKL. The CDR3 sequence is 17 residues long.

J is TRBJ1-2 and V is TRBV3-1 (or the pseudogene TRBV3-2); D not resolved. The CDR3 totals 14 residues. The germline V and J ends were trimmed by 1 base and 0 bases, with 6 bases remaining between them. Germline CDR1 reads LGHDT; CDR2 reads YNNKEL (reference sequence). The CDR3 region has the DNA TGTGCCAGCAGCCAAGGGCGGACTAACTATGGCTACACCTTC. It translates to CASSQGRTNYGYTF.

V gene TRBV4-2 combines with J gene TRBJ1-4, with D possibly TRBD1 on 5 matching bases. This CDR3 has 15 residues. CDR1 and CDR2 from the germline V gene are LGHNA and YNFKEQ. Trimming cost V 2 bases and J 8 bases, with 15 bases left between them. The CDR3 bases are TGTGCCAGCAGCCAACCGCTAGACAGTGGCGAAAAACTGTTTTTT. Amino acids: CASSQPLDSGEKLFF.

The chain carries TRBV7-2 and TRBJ2-3, with D perhaps TRBD2 (6 bases). The length of the CDR3 is 19 residues. V lost 2 bases and J 0 bases, leaving 21 bases between the germline ends. Germline V gene sequence: CDR1 SGHTA, CDR2 FQGNSA. The CDR3, as DNA: TGTGCCAGCAGCTTACAGCCCCTCAAACTAGCAGGGAGCACAGATACGCAGTATTTT. As protein: CASSLQPLKLAGSTDTQYF.